This passage covers 22 T cell receptor beta chains from one sample sequenced in a study of Ad26.COV2.S vaccination and SARS-CoV-2 variants. Clones were sequenced by immunoSEQ multiplex PCR, and TCRdb holds only the in-frame ones, with some missing. The sample contains fewer than 600,000 clones, 80% to 90% of which appear only once. The treatment: 15 to 20 received Ad26.COV2.S at low or high dose, single or two shots; roughly 5 received placebo; per-sample allocation not given. Specimen acquisition occurred on day 63 following the initial vaccine or placebo injection. Sequencing used peripheral blood, obtained in a trial of Ad26.COV2.S vaccine versus placebo. The origin of the receptors is a person aged 18-60 years who received the Ad26.COV2.S COVID-19 vaccine or a placebo.

The chain is built from TRBV2 and TRBJ2-7, with 10 positions matching TRBD1. There are 20 residues in the CDR3. Trimming took 2 bases from V and 3 from J; bases not matched to a gene: 19. Per the germline V gene, CDR1 is SNHLY and CDR2 is FYNNEI. The DNA for the CDR3 is TGTGCCAGCAGTGAAATGTTGGGGACAGGGGAGTCCTTATTGGACTACGAGCAGTACTTC. It translates to CASSEMLGTGESLLDYEQYF.

The rearrangement links TRBV28 to TRBJ1-2; 10 positions agree with TRBD1. V was pared by 1 base and J by 7 bases, with 6 bases of the junction left unmatched. Looked up from germline, CDR1 is MDHEN and CDR2 is SYDVKM. The CDR3 extends over 15 amino acids. CDR3 nucleotides: TGTGCCAGCAGTTTATCGGGACAGGGGCTCCGTGGCTACACCTTC. Translating it yields CASSLSGQGLRGYTF.

As concerns this clone: A read error may account for a junction end that differs from germline. The chain combines TRBV4-3 with TRBJ1-5; 10 positions match TRBD1. Germline V gene lookup returns CDR1 LGHNA and CDR2 YSLEER. The CDR3 is 17 amino acids. The CDR3, as DNA: TGCGCCAGCAGCAACGAACGACAGGGGGCGCTTAATCGGCCCCAGCATTTT. It is translated as CASSNERQGALNRPQHF.

The sample holds a few counts of this clone. Within the sample, other DNA sequences also encode this same CDR3. The chain carries TRBV30 and TRBJ1-1; D gene uncertain. Germline V CDR1 and CDR2: GTSNPN, SVGIG (reference sequence). There are 13 residues in the CDR3. The germline V and J ends were trimmed by 2 bases and 0 bases, with 7 bases remaining between them. CDR3 sequence: CAWSRDMNTEAFF. The CDR3 DNA sequence: TGTGCCTGGAGTCGCGACATGAACACTGAAGCTTTCTTT. Complete variable domain (other parts from reference TRBV30 and TRBJ1-1): SQTIHQWPATLVQPVGSPLSLECTVEGTSNPNLYWYRQAAGRGLQLLFYSVGIGQISSEVPQNLSASRPQDRQFILSSKKLLLSDSGFYLCAWSRDMNTEAFFGQGTRLTVV.

The chain carries TRBV5-8 and TRBJ1-3; D remains ambiguous. Germline CDR1 reads SGHTS; CDR2 reads YDEGEE. V was trimmed by 5 bases and J by 0 bases, leaving 9 bases between them. The CDR3 is made up of 14 amino acids. CDR3 nucleotide sequence: TGTGCCAGCAGTCCCAGAATCTCTGGAAACACCATATATTTT. Translating it yields CASSPRISGNTIYF.

The rearrangement uses TRBV7-9 and TRBJ1-1; the D is unclear. The CDR3 covers 12 residues. The germline CDR1 and CDR2 sequences are SEHNR and FQNEAQ (reference sequence). Trimming pared 2 bases from V and 8 bases from J, leaving 9 bases between. The CDR3 DNA is TGTGCCAGCAGCTTACGTGGAATCGAAGCTTTCTTT. It encodes CASSLRGIEAFF.

This chain links TRBV10-3 with TRBJ1-1; 7 bases are shared with TRBD1. Germline V gene sequence: CDR1 ENHRY, CDR2 SYGVKD. The V and J ends lost 6 bases and 0 bases, in that order; junction bases with no gene match: 7. The CDR3 covers 15 residues. The CDR3 here is CAIRGTAIMNTEAFF. DNA of the CDR3: TGTGCCATCAGGGGGACAGCAATTATGAACACTGAAGCTTTCTTT.

This chain links TRBV2 with TRBJ1-3, with 7 bases matching TRBD1. V lost 2 bases and J lost 3; bases outside the gene matches: 7. CDR1 and CDR2 (germline): SNHLY, FYNNEI. The CDR3 has 16 residues. The CDR3 bases are TGTGCCAGCAGTGAACAGGGGGGACTGAGTGGAAACACCATATATTTT. Amino acid sequence: CASSEQGGLSGNTIYF.

The chain links TRBV6-5 to TRBJ1-5; D not resolved. Germline assignment: CDR1 MNHEY and CDR2 SVGAGI. Trimming took 8 bases from V and 9 from J, leaving 14 bases between them. The CDR3 totals 12 residues. The CDR3 region is CASGELVGPQHF. For the CDR3, the DNA is TGTGCCAGCGGGGAACTGGTTGGGCCCCAGCATTTT.

This chain uses TRBV6-5 with TRBJ2-7; 9 bases are shared with TRBD1. The CDR3 runs 16 residues. The junction had 12 bases not matched to a gene; V was cut back by 2 bases and J by 7 bases. Germline V gives CDR1 MNHEY, CDR2 SVGAGI. The CDR3 loop is CASSYATGTGTSEQYF. CDR3 bases: TGTGCCAGCAGTTACGCGACGGGGACAGGGACATCAGAGCAGTACTTC.

The gene calls are TRBV9 and TRBJ2-1; D is unclear. The V end was cut by 0 bases, the J end by 5 bases, with 15 bases between. The CDR3 consists of 16 residues. CDR1 is SGDLS, CDR2 YYNGEE, per germline. The CDR3 loop is CASSVGPTPTNNEQFF. The CDR3 DNA is TGTGCCAGCAGCGTAGGACCAACCCCCACCAACAATGAGCAGTTCTTC.

This chain links TRBV28 with TRBJ2-1; D unclear. The length of the CDR3 is 13 residues. Trimming shortened V by 7 bases and J by 7 bases, and 14 bases separated the two germline ends. Germline CDR1 and CDR2: MDHEN and SYDVKM. CDR3 residues: CASTEQVGNEQFF. The CDR3 DNA reads TGTGCCAGCACGGAGCAGGTAGGGAATGAGCAGTTCTTC.

The chain recombines TRBV27 with TRBJ1-6, with TRBD1 identical over 7 bases. V lost 2 bases to trimming and J lost 2 bases; unmatched junction nucleotides: 3. The CDR3 loop spans 16 amino acids. Per the germline V gene, CDR1 is MNHEY and CDR2 is SMNVEV (reference sequence). CDR3 nucleotide sequence: TGTGCCAGCAGTTTACAGGGGGGGACCTATAATTCACCCCTCCACTTT. Its translation is CASSLQGGTYNSPLHF.

V and J are TRBV18 and TRBJ2-3; TRBD1 matches at 7 bases. The CDR3 is 14 residues long. Per the germline V gene, CDR1 is KGHSH and CDR2 is LQKENI. With 8 bases clipped from V and 2 bases from J, the junction kept 7 bases outside the gene matches. The CDR3, as DNA: TGTGCCAGCAGGAAGACAGGGTACACAGATACGCAGTATTTT. Translated: CASRKTGYTDTQYF. Full variable domain (outside the CDR3, taken from reference TRBV18 and TRBJ2-3): NAGVMQNPRHLVRRRGQEARLRCSPMKGHSHVYWYRQLPEEGLKFMVYLQKENIIDESGMPKERFSAEFPKEGPSILRIQQVVRGDSAAYFCASRKTGYTDTQYFGPGTRLTVL.

The chain couples TRBV18 to TRBJ2-1, with D unclear. V gave up 0 bases and J gave up 9 bases, with 15 bases separating them. Per germline, CDR1 KGHSH and CDR2 LQKENI. CDR3 length equals 15 residues. The chain's CDR3 is CASSPPWSGSGEQFF. CDR3 DNA: TGTGCCAGCTCACCACCTTGGTCTGGCTCTGGTGAGCAGTTCTTC. The full variable domain, its missing parts supplied by reference TRBV18 and TRBJ2-1, is NAGVMQNPRHLVRRRGQEARLRCSPMKGHSHVYWYRQLPEEGLKFMVYLQKENIIDESGMPKERFSAEFPKEGPSILRIQQVVRGDSAAYFCASSPPWSGSGEQFFGPGTRLTVL.

The chain has TRBV19 and TRBJ2-1, with 9 bases matching TRBD2. Germline V gene sequence: CDR1 LNHDA, CDR2 SQIVND (reference sequence). The CDR3 extends over 15 amino acids. V lost 6 bases to trimming and J lost 0 bases; unmatched junction nucleotides: 3. The CDR3, as DNA: TGTGCCAGTAGGGGGGGACTAGCCTCCTACAATGAGCAGTTCTTC. This encodes CASRGGLASYNEQFF.

V usage is TRBV3-1 (or the pseudogene TRBV3-2) and J usage is TRBJ2-7, with 7 bases fitting TRBD2. Germline V lookup: CDR1 LGHDT, CDR2 YNNKEL (reference sequence). This CDR3 is 15 amino acids long. The V gene end was trimmed by 2 bases and the J gene end by 3 bases; junction bases not matched to a gene: 7. CDR3 loop: CASSQNSGTNYEQYF. The CDR3 bases are TGTGCCAGCAGCCAAAACTCCGGGACTAACTACGAGCAGTACTTC.

The chain combines TRBV4-2 with TRBJ2-2, with TRBD1 as a possible D gene (7 bases). V was pared by 6 bases and J by 5 bases, with 16 bases between. The CDR3 is 15 residues long. Germline-derived CDR1 and CDR2 are LGHNA and YNFKEQ. The CDR3 loop reads CASREKTGRTGELFF. Here the CDR3 DNA reads TGTGCCAGCAGAGAAAAGACAGGGAGGACCGGGGAGCTGTTTTTT.

J is TRBJ2-1 and V is TRBV4-2, with TRBD2 matching 12 bases. The CDR3 consists of 17 residues. Germline CDR1 LGHNA, CDR2 YNFKEQ. V dropped 4 bases and J dropped 0; count of bases not matched to a gene: 4. The CDR3 protein is CASSLTGLAGSYNEQFF. The CDR3 bases are TGTGCCAGCAGCCTGACGGGACTAGCGGGCTCCTACAATGAGCAGTTCTTC.

The chain couples TRBV7-9 to TRBJ2-7; 14 bases fit TRBD2. From germline, CDR1 is SEHNR and CDR2 FQNEAQ (reference sequence). The CDR3 consists of 14 residues. V lost 8 bases and J lost 0; bases outside the gene matches: 0. CDR3 nucleotides: TGTGCCAGCGGGACTAGCGGGAGCTCCTACGAGCAGTACTTC. Its translation: CASGTSGSSYEQYF.

The chain has TRBV7-9 and TRBJ1-1; 8 bases match TRBD1. This CDR3 is 13 amino acids long. Losses at the gene ends were 10 bases for V and 1 base for J; bases not matched to a gene: 5. The germline gives CDR1 SEHNR, CDR2 FQNEAQ (reference sequence). DNA of the CDR3: TGTGCCACCCGACAGGGGAGGAACACTGAAGCTTTCTTT. It encodes CATRQGRNTEAFF.

The rearrangement uses TRBV7-9 and TRBJ1-3, with 7 bases aligning to TRBD1. V lost 4 bases, J lost 2 bases, and 5 bases stayed unmatched. The CDR3 length is 15 residues. Germline CDR1 reads SEHNR; CDR2 reads FQNEAQ (reference sequence). The CDR3: CASSSTGSAGNTIYF. CDR3 coding DNA: TGTGCCAGCAGCTCGACAGGGTCAGCTGGAAACACCATATATTTT.